Each of the 17 T cell receptor beta chains below was sequenced from the same sample in a study of blood T cell repertoires in COVID-19. The data were produced by immunoSEQ multiplex PCR, yet TCRdb's version contains in-frame clones alone and is incomplete. The data show 270,000 or so clones, roughly nine tenths seen once. Sequenced: peripheral blood. The receptors originated from a man aged 35-49 years with active or convalescent COVID-19.

The chain joins TRBV20-1 to TRBJ2-1, with D possibly being TRBD2 (7 bases). The CDR3 is 14 residues long. Trimming took off 3 bases at V and 4 bases at J, with 13 bases between the two ends. CDR1 and CDR2 from the germline V gene are DFQATT and SNEGSKA (reference sequence). The CDR3 nucleotides read TGCAGTGCTAGTGGAGGGGGGGTATACAATGAGCAGTTCTTC. Translation: CSASGGGVYNEQFF.

V and J are TRBV30 and TRBJ1-5; TRBD1 might be the D (5 bases). Trimming left V 2 bases short and J 2 bases short, with 7 bases between. This CDR3 comprises 13 residues. Germline CDR1 is GTSNPN and CDR2 is SVGIG (reference sequence). The CDR3 DNA is TGTGCCTGGAGTCGCAGGGGCAATCAGCCCCAGCATTTT. This codes for CAWSRRGNQPQHF.

The rearrangement uses TRBV6-5 and TRBJ2-1, with D perhaps TRBD2 (5 bases). Germline CDR1 and CDR2: MNHEY and SVGAGI. This CDR3 has 16 residues. Trimming removed 3 bases at V and 7 bases at J, with 19 bases between. The CDR3 spells CASSYLIAPADNEQFF. CDR3 nucleotides: TGTGCCAGCAGTTATCTCATAGCGCCGGCCGATAATGAGCAGTTCTTC.

The genes are TRBV14 and TRBJ1-1, with D hard to call. Germline V gene lookup returns CDR1 SGHDN and CDR2 FVKESK. The CDR3 contains 13 residues. Trimming left V 2 bases short and J 2 bases short, with 6 bases between. The CDR3: CASSQQTNTEAFF. The CDR3 nucleotides are TGTGCCAGCAGCCAACAGACTAACACTGAAGCTTTCTTT.

The gene calls are TRBV5-5 and TRBJ2-7, with 7 bases identical to TRBD2. J lost 2 bases, V lost 4 bases, and 6 bases had no gene match. Germline CDR1 reads SGHKS; CDR2 reads YYEKEE (reference sequence). This CDR3 is 14 amino acids long. The CDR3 reads CASSGQAGAYEQYF. The CDR3 region has the DNA TGTGCCAGCAGCGGTCAGGCGGGAGCCTACGAGCAGTACTTC.

The V and J genes are TRBV7-8 and TRBJ2-5; 12 bases are a match to TRBD1. V was clipped by 1 base and J by 5 bases; unmatched bases: 8. The CDR3 covers 17 residues. Germline V gene lookup returns CDR1 SGHVS and CDR2 FQNEAQ. The CDR3 spells CASSLEGGQGATETQYF. The CDR3 coding sequence is TGTGCCAGCAGCTTAGAGGGGGGACAGGGGGCGACGGAGACCCAGTACTTC.

The chain carries TRBV5-1 and TRBJ2-1; 7 bases map to TRBD2. The junction had 7 bases not matched to a gene; V was cut back by 4 bases and J by 6 bases. The germline CDR1 and CDR2 sequences are SGHRS and YFSETQ. This CDR3 is 14 amino acids long. CDR3 in DNA: TGCGCCAGCAGCCCCTGGGAGGGGACCAATGAGCAGTTCTTC. Its protein product is CASSPWEGTNEQFF.

The genes are TRBV3-1 (or the pseudogene TRBV3-2) and TRBJ2-3; 7 bases map to TRBD2. There are 17 residues in the CDR3. Germline V CDR1 and CDR2: LGHDT, YNNKEL (reference sequence). V lost 6 bases to trimming and J lost 2 bases; unmatched junction nucleotides: 14. The CDR3 sequence is CASSRRVRAGYTDTQYF. The CDR3 nucleotides read TGTGCCAGCAGTCGGCGGGTCCGAGCGGGGTACACAGATACGCAGTATTTT.

The J gene is TRBJ1-2, the V gene TRBV11-2; 8 bases match TRBD1. This CDR3 is built from 14 residues. Looked up from germline, CDR1 is SGHAT and CDR2 is FQNNGV. The V segment lost 4 bases and the J segment 7 bases; nucleotides outside the gene matches: 8. CDR3: CASSSTGRGLGYTF. CDR3 sequence (DNA): TGTGCCAGCAGCTCCACCGGCAGGGGGCTTGGCTACACCTTC.

The chain joins TRBV27 to TRBJ2-3, with TRBD2 identical over 11 bases. The germline gives CDR1 MNHEY, CDR2 SMNVEV (reference sequence). The CDR3 has 16 residues. V gave up 5 bases and J gave up 4 bases; unmatched junction bases: 8. The chain's CDR3 is CASSQVAGGLADTQYF. The CDR3 DNA sequence: TGTGCCAGCAGTCAAGTAGCGGGGGGGCTCGCAGATACGCAGTATTTT.

CDR3 amino acids: CASSVDGNTEAFF. In nucleotides, the CDR3 is TGTGCCAGCAGCGTAGACGGGAACACTGAAGCTTTCTTT. This chain connects TRBV9 to TRBJ1-1; D gene ambiguous. Trimming removed 0 bases from V and 1 base from J, with 4 bases in between. This CDR3 region has 13 residues. The V gene's germline CDR1 is SGDLS and CDR2 YYNGEE. Using reference TRBV9 and TRBJ1-1 for the parts outside the CDR3, the full variable domain is DSGVTQTPKHLITATGQRVTLRCSPRSGDLSVYWYQQSLDQGLQFLIQYYNGEERAKGNILERFSAQQFPDLHSELNLSSLELGDSALYFCASSVDGNTEAFFGQGTRLTVV.

This chain links TRBV2 with TRBJ2-1; the D is unclear. Germline V gives CDR1 SNHLY, CDR2 FYNNEI. The V and J ends lost 6 bases and 5 bases respectively, with 5 bases between them. The CDR3 has 11 amino acids. The CDR3 region is CASSLDNEQFF. CDR3 in DNA: TGTGCCAGCAGCCTAGACAATGAGCAGTTCTTC.

The chain recombines TRBV13 with TRBJ1-1; D is unresolved. The CDR3 consists of 15 residues. The germline CDR1 and CDR2 sequences are PRHDT and FYEKMQ (reference sequence). Trimming shortened V by 11 bases and J by 6 bases, and 25 bases separated the two germline ends. CDR3 bases: TGTGCCTGCCGGGGAGGAAGAAAAGTAAGGCCTGAAGCTTTCTTT. Translating gives CACRGGRKVRPEAFF.

The chain recombines TRBV5-1 with TRBJ2-7; D is unclear. This CDR3 has 12 residues. The V gene's germline CDR1 is SGHRS and CDR2 YFSETQ. Deletions cut 0 bases from V and 4 bases from J, with 5 bases between. CDR3 nucleotide sequence: TGCGCCAGCAGCTTGGAACGGTACGAGCAGTACTTC. Protein: CASSLERYEQYF.

J is TRBJ2-7 and V is TRBV6-5; perhaps TRBD1 as D (6 bases). V was cut by 11 bases and J by 5 bases, with 19 bases left in between. This CDR3 contains 13 residues. The germline V gene encodes CDR1 MNHEY and CDR2 SVGAGI. In DNA form, the CDR3 reads TGTGCCGGATTAGGTGGGGGCGTCCACGAGCAGTACTTC. It encodes CAGLGGGVHEQYF.

In the case of this clone: A read error may account for a junction end that differs from germline. The rearrangement joins TRBV9 to TRBJ2-3; the match to TRBD2 covers 11 bases. This CDR3 is 13 amino acids long. Germline V lookup: CDR1 SGDLS, CDR2 YYNGEE. CDR3 in amino acids: CASSGGVTDTQYF. The CDR3 bases are TGTGCCAGTAGCGGGGGGGTCACAGATACGCAGTATTTT.

The chain has TRBV7-2 and TRBJ2-2; unclear D gene. V lost 2 bases and J lost 5, with 6 bases in between. Germline CDR1 is SGHTA and CDR2 is FQGNSA. The CDR3 is 13 amino acids. CDR3 coding DNA: TGTGCCAGCAGCTTAAGCTGGACCGGGGAGCTGTTTTTT. Its translation is CASSLSWTGELFF.